This is a list of T cell receptor beta chains from one sample in a study of T cell responses to AZD1222 COVID-19 vaccine. Sequenced by immunoSEQ multiplex PCR; TCRdb stores in-frame clones only, minus some. This sample has tens of thousands of clones; 65% to 90% occur once, and the top ten carry around 5.4%. Sequencing was performed on peripheral blood, taken on day 0 of AZD1222 vaccination. These receptor sequences come from an adult in good health. The CDR3 runs from the conserved cysteine through the conserved F or W. D genes are given only for firm matches. Clone size is given for some rows only: seen once, a few or many times, or a class if the clone is expanded.

D: .
V: TRBV7-8
length: 14
J: TRBJ2-7
size: .
CDR3: CASSLVEGGYEQYF
DNA: TGTGCCAGCAGCTTAGTCGAGGGCGGCTACGAGCAGTACTTC

D: .
V: TRBV5-5
length: 14
J: TRBJ2-7
size: .
CDR3: CASSSPGTSYEQYF
DNA: TGTGCCAGCAGCTCCCCCGGAACCTCCTACGAGCAGTACTTC

D: .
V: TRBV4-2
length: 15
J: TRBJ2-2
size: .
CDR3: CASSLMTGNTGELFF
DNA: TGTGCCAGCAGCCTAATGACAGGGAACACCGGGGAGCTGTTTTTT

D: .
V: TRBV5-6
length: 14
J: TRBJ1-2
size: .
CDR3: CASSLVTGDYGYTF
DNA: TGTGCCAGCAGCTTGGTCACGGGGGACTATGGCTACACCTTC

D: TRBD2
V: TRBV19
length: 18
J: TRBJ2-5
size: .
CDR3: CASSSPSRTSGRGETQYF
DNA: TGTGCCAGTAGTAGTCCTTCAAGGACTAGCGGGAGAGGGGAGACCCAGTACTTC

D: TRBD1
V: TRBV11-3
length: 14
J: TRBJ1-2
size: .
CDR3: CASSLGGQGYGYTF
DNA: TGTGCCAGCAGCTTAGGCGGACAGGGGTATGGCTACACCTTC

D: .
V: TRBV20-1
length: 12
J: TRBJ2-5
size: .
CDR3: CSASLGMRVEYF
DNA: TGCAGTGCTAGTTTGGGGATGCGGGTTGAGTACTTC

D: TRBD1
V: TRBV14
length: 17
J: TRBJ1-6
size: .
CDR3: CASSQGRGRAKNSPLHF
DNA: TGTGCCAGCAGCCAAGGAAGGGGGCGAGCTAAGAATTCACCCCTCCACTTT

D: TRBD2
V: TRBV3-1/TRBV3-2
length: 18
J: TRBJ2-2
size: .
CDR3: CASSQDVAGGLNTGELFF
DNA: TGTGCCAGCAGCCAAGATGTTGCGGGGGGCCTGAACACCGGGGAGCTGTTTTTT

D: TRBD1
V: TRBV7-9
length: 17
J: TRBJ2-7
size: .
CDR3: CASSLGVPGQGLGEQYF
DNA: TGTGCCAGCAGCTTAGGGGTACCGGGACAGGGGCTAGGGGAGCAGTACTTC

D: TRBD2
V: TRBV10-1
length: 15
J: TRBJ2-7
size: .
CDR3: CASSELAGGPDEQYF
DNA: TGCGCCAGCAGTGAGCTAGCGGGGGGGCCCGACGAGCAGTACTTC

D: TRBD1
V: TRBV4-3
length: 14
J: TRBJ1-5
size: few
CDR3: CASSQGQGSQPQHF
DNA: TGCGCCAGCAGCCAAGGACAGGGGAGTCAGCCCCAGCATTTT

D: TRBD2
V: TRBV4-1
length: 18
J: TRBJ2-2
size: .
CDR3: CASSQGRLAGVGPGELFF
DNA: TGCGCCAGCAGCCAAGGCCGACTAGCGGGGGTTGGACCCGGGGAGCTGTTTTTT

D: .
V: TRBV28
length: 14
J: TRBJ1-3
size: .
CDR3: CASSSPGRGNTIYF
DNA: TGTGCCAGCAGTTCGCCAGGGCGAGGAAACACCATATATTTT